The present TCR beta chain was sequenced within a study of patients and donors after allogeneic stem cell transplantation (dated by TCRdb to the early 2020s). About this clonotype: What this receptor recognizes is not known. Base qualities were left out, and no much larger clone turns up one base away.

Library creation used RT-PCR. The instrument given in TCRdb is NextSeq 550. TCRdb cleaned the public reads at Q25 with fastp, built clones with MiXCR and kept in-frame beta chains. Merged by CDR3 protein, the rows form single entries marked with the most common genes and DNA. Here the sample has roughly 180,000 distinct CDR3 sequences; 35% to 50% occur a single time. The top ten constitute less than 40% of the sample. Per the germline V gene, SGDLS is the CDR1 and YYNGEE is the CDR2. The CDR3, from cysteine to phenylalanine, totals 16 residues. The DNA shown is the 48-base CDR3, in frame from base 1. V drops 0 bases and J drops 1 base, leaving 13 bases in between.

Sample: blood, either unsorted or a sorted T cell fraction (not recorded which). The sequence was obtained from a human donor who was either an allogeneic HSCT recipient or a stem cell or donor lymphocyte infusion donor (not recorded which). It is not recorded whose cells these are; they may come from a transplant donor. This sequence uses TRBV9 and TRBJ2-5; D gene: possibly TRBD2, on 6 matching bases. Read as DNA, the sequence is TGTGCCAGCAGCGTAGGTGATGTGGGAGGCCAAGAGACCCAGTACTTC. Its translation is CASSVGDVGGQETQYF. Extended through the reference TRBV9 and TRBJ2-5 proteins, this CDR3 yields the full variable domain: DSGVTQTPKHLITATGQRVTLRCSPRSGDLSVYWYQQSLDQGLQFLIQYYNGEERAKGNILERFSAQQFPDLHSELNLSSLELGDSALYFCASSVGDVGGQETQYFGPGTRLLVL.